The clone carrying this T cell receptor (beta chain) was observed a single time. Its cognate antigen is unknown. This specimen belongs to a study of T-cell memory formation after mild COVID-19. On the study more broadly: The TCR clusters were mostly specific to one donor. Study-wide points: A second wave expanding day 15 to 37 was CD4+-biased; contracting clones were balanced. Among CD4+ contracting clones, most were CM and EM, and CD8+ ones EMRA.

From the 5' RACE reads, TCRdb called clonotypes with MiXCR, one entry per CDR3 protein. The data contain 400,000 to 500,000 distinct CDR3 sequences, around 24% of them singletons. Sequences were obtained from PBMCs or a T cell subset sorted from them (not recorded which). The receptor's source is an adult woman who had mild COVID-19 (a few samples of this study predate the infection). Cell type and time point are not known.

The CDR3 nucleotides are TGTGCCAGCAGTCCTCAGGGTTGGGATACTGAAGCTTTCTTT. Its translation: CASSPQGWDTEAFF. The V and J genes are TRBV25-1 and TRBJ1-1, with D possibly TRBD1 on 5 matching bases. Germline CDR1 and CDR2: MGHDK and SYGVNS. Trimming took 5 bases from V and 5 from J, leaving 15 bases between them. CDR3 length: 14 residues.